The 3 T cell receptor beta chains in this list originate from one sample, sequenced in a study of blood T cell repertoires in COVID-19. Using immunoSEQ multiplex PCR, the repertoire was profiled, and TCRdb retains in-frame clones only, with some absent. Counted here are under 150,000 clones, 84% occurring once; the ten biggest clones make up 2% to 3%. The sample was PBMCs or T cells enriched from blood (not recorded which). The receptors originated from a man aged 35 to 55 with acute COVID-19.

This chain links TRBV7-6 with TRBJ2-5; 7 bases match TRBD2. In germline, CDR1 is SGHVS, CDR2 FNYEAQ. The CDR3 has 17 amino acids. The junction had 12 bases not matched to a gene; V was cut back by 0 bases and J by 5 bases. CDR3 sequence reads: CASSLALTGGISETQYF. The CDR3 coding sequence is TGTGCCAGCAGCTTAGCCCTAACGGGGGGTATTTCCGAGACCCAGTACTTC.

V gene TRBV3-1 (or the pseudogene TRBV3-2) combines with J gene TRBJ1-1; no clear D. The CDR3 extends over 14 amino acids. Trimming removed 4 bases at V and 4 bases at J, with 13 bases between. The germline gives CDR1 LGHDT, CDR2 YNNKEL (reference sequence). The CDR3 is CASSPRPEGTEAFF. In DNA, the CDR3 is TGTGCCAGCAGCCCTCGTCCCGAGGGCACTGAAGCTTTCTTT.

The chain recombines TRBV9 with TRBJ1-6, with D perhaps matching TRBD1 (6 bases). From germline, CDR1 is SGDLS and CDR2 YYNGEE. The CDR3 covers 14 residues. Trimming removed 3 bases from V and 8 bases from J, with 12 bases in between. This CDR3 is CASSEGVTDSPLHF. CDR3 bases: TGTGCCAGCAGCGAGGGGGTCACGGATTCACCCCTCCACTTT.